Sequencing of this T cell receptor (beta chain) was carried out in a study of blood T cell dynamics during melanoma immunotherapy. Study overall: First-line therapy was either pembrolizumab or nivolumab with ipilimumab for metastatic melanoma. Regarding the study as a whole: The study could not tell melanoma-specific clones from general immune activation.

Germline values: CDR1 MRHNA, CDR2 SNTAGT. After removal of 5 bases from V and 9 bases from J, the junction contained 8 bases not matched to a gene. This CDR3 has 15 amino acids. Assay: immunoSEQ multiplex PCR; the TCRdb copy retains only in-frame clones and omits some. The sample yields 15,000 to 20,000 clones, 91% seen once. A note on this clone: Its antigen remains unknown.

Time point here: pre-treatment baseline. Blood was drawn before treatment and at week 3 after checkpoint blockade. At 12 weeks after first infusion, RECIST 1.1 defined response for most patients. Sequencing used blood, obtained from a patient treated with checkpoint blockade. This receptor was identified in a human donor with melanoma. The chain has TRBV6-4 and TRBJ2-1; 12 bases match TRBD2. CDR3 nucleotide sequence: TGTGCCAGCAGTCTAGCGGGAGGGCCGAATGGTGAGCAGTTCTTC. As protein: CASSLAGGPNGEQFF.